These 15 T cell receptor beta chains were all obtained from the same sample, sequenced in a study of beta chain features in type 1 diabetes. The whole isolated RNA underwent reverse transcription, so sequencing captured expressed TCRB transcripts. Sequencing used immunoSEQ multiplex PCR; TCRdb keeps in-frame clones, though not all of them. In the table there are 250,000 to 350,000 clones, roughly 9.6% of which are singletons. The sample comprised naive CD4+ T cells from blood. The source is a woman in her twenties or thirties in good health.

In this sample, this clone turned up a few times. V gene TRBV5-4 combines with J gene TRBJ2-3; 11 bases are a match to TRBD2. CDR3 length: 16 residues. CDR1 and CDR2 (germline): SGHNT, YYREEE (reference sequence). J lost 5 bases, V lost 0 bases, and 5 bases had no gene match. CDR3 in amino acids: CASSLAGTSGKDTQYF. Here the CDR3 DNA reads TGTGCCAGCAGCTTGGCAGGGACTAGCGGAAAAGATACGCAGTATTTT.

CDR3 in DNA: TGCAGCGTTGAAGCCCGACTAGCCAAAAACATTCAGTACTTC. Protein sequence: CSVEARLAKNIQYF. V gene TRBV29-1 combines with J gene TRBJ2-4; no reliable D call. Trimming pared 1 base from V and 0 bases from J, leaving 7 bases between. Per the germline V gene, CDR1 is SQVTM and CDR2 is ANQGSEA. This CDR3 spans 14 amino acids.

The chain has TRBV29-1 and TRBJ1-1; D remains unclear. This CDR3 is 11 amino acids long. Germline V gene data show CDR1 as SQVTM and CDR2 as ANQGSEA. Trimming left V 6 bases short and J 3 bases short, with 8 bases between. The CDR3 is CSVITDTEAFF. Here the CDR3 DNA reads TGCAGCGTCATCACAGACACTGAAGCTTTCTTT.

The rearrangement uses TRBV29-1 and TRBJ2-1, with D possibly matching TRBD1 (5 bases). V dropped 4 bases and J dropped 0 bases, with 16 bases sitting between them. CDR1 and CDR2 (germline): SQVTM, ANQGSEA. The CDR3 spans 16 residues. The CDR3 DNA is TGCAGCGTTGCCCCAGGGTTTGGGGACTCCTACAATGAGCAGTTCTTC. This sequence encodes CSVAPGFGDSYNEQFF.

This clone was observed a few times. This chain uses TRBV6-6 with TRBJ1-5; TRBD1 matches 9 bases. Germline V lookup: CDR1 MNHNY, CDR2 SVGAGI (reference sequence). J lost 4 bases, V lost 5 bases, and 3 bases had no gene match. The CDR3 totals 14 residues. The CDR3 DNA reads as TGTGCCAGCAGTAAGACAGGGGGGAATCAGCCCCAGCATTTT. The encoded protein is CASSKTGGNQPQHF.

The chain carries TRBV18 and TRBJ2-7; TRBD2 agrees at 11 bases. This CDR3 comprises 14 residues. With 10 bases clipped from V and 3 bases from J, the junction kept 8 bases outside the gene matches. Germline V gene data show CDR1 as KGHSH and CDR2 as LQKENI. CDR3 sequence: CATKGTSGGYEQYF. CDR3 DNA sequence: TGTGCCACAAAGGGGACTAGCGGTGGCTACGAGCAGTACTTC.

This clone was counted between two and nine times. The chain carries TRBV30 and TRBJ2-7, with 8 bases that match TRBD1. With 0 bases clipped from V and 1 base from J, the junction kept 11 bases outside the gene matches. Per the germline V gene, CDR1 is GTSNPN and CDR2 is SVGIG (reference sequence). The CDR3 extends over 17 amino acids. The DNA for the CDR3 is TGTGCCTGGAGTGTACATTGGACAGGGCAGTCATCCTACGAGCAGTACTTC. It translates to CAWSVHWTGQSSYEQYF.

This clone was observed a handful of times. The rearrangement links TRBV2 to TRBJ2-5; D is uncertain. Germline CDR1 reads SNHLY; CDR2 reads FYNNEI. The CDR3 runs 13 residues. V was trimmed by 5 bases and J by 6 bases, leaving 13 bases between them. In nucleotides, the CDR3 is TGTGCCAGCAGTCTGAGGCAGCTGAAGACCCAGTACTTC. This sequence encodes CASSLRQLKTQYF.

The chain carries TRBV29-1 and TRBJ2-3; D is perhaps TRBD1 (6 bases). Germline loops: CDR1 SQVTM, CDR2 ANQGSEA. V shed 1 base and J shed 4 bases, with 15 bases lying between them. The CDR3 has 15 amino acids. CDR3 sequence reads: CSVEAGQVRPDTQYF. The CDR3 region has the DNA TGCAGCGTTGAAGCGGGACAAGTTCGGCCAGATACGCAGTATTTT.

The chain combines TRBV5-1 with TRBJ2-3, with D hard to call. CDR3 length equals 14 residues. Germline V gene sequence: CDR1 SGHRS, CDR2 YFSETQ. Trimming cost V 0 bases and J 2 bases, with 7 bases left between them. CDR3 nucleotides: TGCGCCAGCAGCTTGGAATTTCTCACAGATACGCAGTATTTT. Translating gives CASSLEFLTDTQYF.

This clone was found a few times. V usage is TRBV10-3 and J usage is TRBJ2-7, with D possibly TRBD2 on 6 matching bases. Germline loops: CDR1 ENHRY, CDR2 SYGVKD. The length of the CDR3 is 16 residues. The ends were cut back, 4 bases at V and 2 bases at J, with 18 bases in the middle. The CDR3: CAISGPHGGNTYEQYF. Here the CDR3 DNA reads TGTGCCATCAGTGGACCCCACGGGGGAAACACCTACGAGCAGTACTTC.

The chain joins TRBV7-9 to TRBJ2-7; 9 bases line up with TRBD1. This CDR3 has 14 amino acids. Trimming at V came to 5 bases and at J to 5 bases, leaving 7 bases not matched to a gene. Germline V lookup: CDR1 SEHNR, CDR2 FQNEAQ (reference sequence). CDR3 DNA sequence: TGTGCCAGCAGCCCCGTGGACAGGGGTAACGAGCAGTACTTC. It yields the protein CASSPVDRGNEQYF.

The rearrangement links TRBV5-5 to TRBJ1-2, with D perhaps TRBD1 (5 bases). CDR1 SGHKS and CDR2 YYEKEE come from the germline V gene (reference sequence). V was cut by 3 bases and J by 8 bases, with 23 bases left in between. CDR3 length: 16 residues. The CDR3 DNA sequence: TGTGCCAGCAGCTCAAAGAAATCGACAGTGCTGCGGGGCTACACCTTC. Translated, it gives CASSSKKSTVLRGYTF. The full variable domain, with the rest looked up from reference TRBV5-5 and TRBJ1-2, is DAGVTQSPTHLIKTRGQQVTLRCSPISGHKSVSWYQQVLGQGPQFIFQYYEKEERGRGNFPDRFSARQFPNYSSELNVNALLLGDSALYLCASSSKKSTVLRGYTFGSGTRLTVV.

The rearrangement links TRBV4-3 to TRBJ2-3; D is possibly TRBD1 (6 bases). The germline gives CDR1 LGHNA, CDR2 YSLEER. The length of the CDR3 is 13 residues. The V gene lost 5 bases and the J gene lost 7 bases, with 13 bases spanning the gap. The CDR3 protein is CASSSDSRNTQYF. CDR3 nucleotides: TGCGCCAGCAGCTCGGACAGTAGAAATACGCAGTATTTT.

This clone showed up just a few times. The chain uses TRBV9 and TRBJ1-2; possible D gene TRBD1, 5 bases. The germline V gene has CDR1 SGDLS and CDR2 YYNGEE. V shed 4 bases and J shed 3 bases, with 16 bases lying between them. This CDR3 spans 15 amino acids. For the CDR3, the DNA is TGTGCCAGCAGCCCCGGGGGGGTGAGCTACTATGGCTACACCTTC. Amino acids: CASSPGGVSYYGYTF. The entire variable domain, with the rest obtained from reference TRBV9 and TRBJ1-2, is as follows: DSGVTQTPKHLITATGQRVTLRCSPRSGDLSVYWYQQSLDQGLQFLIQYYNGEERAKGNILERFSAQQFPDLHSELNLSSLELGDSALYFCASSPGGVSYYGYTFGSGTRLTVV.